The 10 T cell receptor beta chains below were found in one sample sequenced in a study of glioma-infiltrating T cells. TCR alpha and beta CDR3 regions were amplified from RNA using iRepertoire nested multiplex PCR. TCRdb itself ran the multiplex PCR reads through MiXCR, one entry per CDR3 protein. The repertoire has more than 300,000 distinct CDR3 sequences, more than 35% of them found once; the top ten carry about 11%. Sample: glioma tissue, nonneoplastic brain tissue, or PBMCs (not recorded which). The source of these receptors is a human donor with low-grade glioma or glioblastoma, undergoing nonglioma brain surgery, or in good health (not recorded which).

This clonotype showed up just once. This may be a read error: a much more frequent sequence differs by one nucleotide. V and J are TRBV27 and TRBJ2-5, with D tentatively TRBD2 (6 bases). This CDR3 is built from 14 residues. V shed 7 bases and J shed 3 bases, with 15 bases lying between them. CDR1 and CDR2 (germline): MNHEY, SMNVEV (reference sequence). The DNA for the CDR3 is TGTGCCAGCACCCAATTGGGCGGGGAAGAGACCCAGTACTTC. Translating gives CASTQLGGEETQYF.

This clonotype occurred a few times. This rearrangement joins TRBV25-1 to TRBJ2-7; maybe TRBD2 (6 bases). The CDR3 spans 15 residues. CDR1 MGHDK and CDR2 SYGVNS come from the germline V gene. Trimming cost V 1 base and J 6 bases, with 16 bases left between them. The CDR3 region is CASSEFGTLVGEQYF. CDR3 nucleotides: TGTGCCAGCAGTGAATTTGGGACTCTCGTCGGCGAGCAGTACTTC.

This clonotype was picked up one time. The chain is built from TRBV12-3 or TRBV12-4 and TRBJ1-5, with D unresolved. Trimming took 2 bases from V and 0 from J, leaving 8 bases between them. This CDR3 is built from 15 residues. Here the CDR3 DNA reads TGTGCCAGCAGTTTACGGCGGTTTAGCAATCAGCCCCAGCATTTT. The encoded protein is CASSLRRFSNQPQHF.

This CDR3 reads CASVAARGGPGNTIYF. For the CDR3, the DNA is TGTGCCAGCGTCGCCGCCCGGGGGGGACCCGGAAACACCATATATTTT. The chain joins TRBV12-3 or TRBV12-4 to TRBJ1-3, with a tentative D call TRBD1 (5 bases). The CDR3 consists of 16 residues. The V end was cut by 8 bases, the J end by 4 bases, with 21 bases between.

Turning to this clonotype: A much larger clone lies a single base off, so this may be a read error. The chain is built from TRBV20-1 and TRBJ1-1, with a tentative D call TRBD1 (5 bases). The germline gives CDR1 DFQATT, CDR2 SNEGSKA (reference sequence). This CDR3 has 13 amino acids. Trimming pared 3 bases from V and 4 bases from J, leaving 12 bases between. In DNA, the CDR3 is TGCAGTGCTAGCGACAGTGATGTCACTGAAGCTTTCTTT. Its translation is CSASDSDVTEAFF.

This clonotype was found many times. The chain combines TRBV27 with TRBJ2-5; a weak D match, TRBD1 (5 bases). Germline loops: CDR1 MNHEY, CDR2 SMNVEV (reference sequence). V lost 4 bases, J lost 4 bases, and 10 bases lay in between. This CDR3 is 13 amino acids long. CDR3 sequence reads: CASSYLQGETQYF. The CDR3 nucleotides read TGTGCCAGCAGTTACCTCCAGGGAGAGACCCAGTACTTC.

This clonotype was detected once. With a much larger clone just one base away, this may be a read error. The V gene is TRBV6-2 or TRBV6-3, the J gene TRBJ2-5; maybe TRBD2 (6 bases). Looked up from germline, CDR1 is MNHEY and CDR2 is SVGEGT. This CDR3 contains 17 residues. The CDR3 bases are TGTGCCAGCGGTTACTCGTCAAGTAGCGGCTACCAAGAGACCCAGTACTTC. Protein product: CASGYSSSSGYQETQYF.

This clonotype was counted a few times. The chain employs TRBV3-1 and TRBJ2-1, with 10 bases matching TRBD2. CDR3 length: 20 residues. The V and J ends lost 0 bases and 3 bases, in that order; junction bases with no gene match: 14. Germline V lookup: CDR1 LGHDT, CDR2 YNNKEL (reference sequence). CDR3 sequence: CASSQDSRTSGSRLYNEQFF. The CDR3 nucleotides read TGTGCCAGCAGCCAAGATTCGAGGACTAGCGGCAGCCGCCTCTACAATGAGCAGTTCTTC.

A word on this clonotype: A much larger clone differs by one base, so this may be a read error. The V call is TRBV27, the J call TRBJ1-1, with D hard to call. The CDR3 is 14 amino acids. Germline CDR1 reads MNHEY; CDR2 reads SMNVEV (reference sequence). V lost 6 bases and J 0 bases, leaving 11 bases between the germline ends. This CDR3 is CASRPLKVNTEAFF. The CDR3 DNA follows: TGTGCCAGCAGGCCCCTTAAAGTGAACACTGAAGCTTTCTTT.

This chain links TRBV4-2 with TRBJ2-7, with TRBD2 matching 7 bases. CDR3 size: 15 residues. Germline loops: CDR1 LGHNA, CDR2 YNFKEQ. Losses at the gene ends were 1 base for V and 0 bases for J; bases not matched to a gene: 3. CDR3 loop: CASSQVAGPSYEQYF. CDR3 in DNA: TGTGCCAGCAGCCAAGTAGCGGGCCCCTCCTACGAGCAGTACTTC.